This T cell receptor beta chain originates from a study of CD8+CD57+ T cells in acquired aplastic anemia. Trimming stripped 7 bases from V and 1 base from J, with 11 bases between. CDR1 and CDR2 from the germline V gene are SGHVS and FQNEAQ. The CDR3 is made up of 13 amino acids. This clonotype was seen many times. The target antigen is unknown. General study results and limits: Patients and controls were not found to differ significantly in CD8+ Simpson's diversity.

Sequenced patients had shown CD8+CD57+ cell expansion by flow cytometry. There were no patients without severe acquired aplastic anemia. The study sampled blood from patients who had received no therapy. Genomic DNA acted as the template from which TCR beta VDJ combination and CDR3 sequence profiling were carried out. TCRdb independently ran MiXCR on the reads; one entry per CDR3 protein. The sample has around 430,000 distinct CDR3 sequences, under 40% seen once. The chain couples TRBV7-8 to TRBJ2-7, with D perhaps TRBD1 (6 bases). The sequence derives from a human donor with aplastic anemia. The sequenced sample was sorted CD4+, CD8+, or CD8+CD57+ T cells (not recorded which) from PBMCs. The CDR3 loop reads CASNDRLSYEQYF. For the CDR3, the DNA is TGTGCCAGCAACGACAGGCTTTCCTACGAGCAGTACTTC.